Below, 32 T cell receptor beta chains from the same sample are listed, as sequenced in a study of blood T cell repertoires in COVID-19. Measured with immunoSEQ multiplex PCR; TCRdb has only the in-frame clones, and not every one. The sample carries tens of thousands of clones, about 84% recorded once. The specimen was peripheral blood. All receptors come from a man between 70 and 80 years old with COVID-19, enrolled during active disease.

This chain connects TRBV4-1 to TRBJ1-6; D might be TRBD1 (5 bases). V dropped 0 bases and J dropped 0 bases, with 15 bases sitting between them. Per germline, CDR1 MGHRA and CDR2 YSYEKL. The CDR3 runs to 19 residues. CDR3 amino acids: CASSQDQGGVSSYNSPLHF. The CDR3 nucleotides are TGCGCCAGCAGCCAAGATCAAGGAGGGGTCAGCTCCTATAATTCACCCCTCCACTTT.

The chain joins TRBV7-9 to TRBJ2-7, with TRBD2 matching over 14 bases. The trim removed 5 bases at V and 7 bases at J, leaving 10 bases unmatched. The CDR3 length is 16 residues. Germline CDR1 SEHNR, CDR2 FQNEAQ (reference sequence). The CDR3 protein is CASSPWGLAGAREQYF. CDR3 nucleotide sequence: TGTGCCAGCAGCCCATGGGGACTAGCGGGAGCCAGAGAGCAGTACTTC. Complete variable domain (other parts from reference TRBV7-9 and TRBJ2-7): DTGVSQNPRHKITKRGQNVTFRCDPISEHNRLYWYRQTLGQGPEFLTYFQNEAQLEKSRLLSDRFSAERPKGSFSTLEIQRTEQGDSAMYLCASSPWGLAGAREQYFGPGTRLTVT.

This clone was seen just once. The gene calls are TRBV28 and TRBJ2-7; TRBD2 might be the D (5 bases). V was cut by 6 bases and J by 6 bases, with 18 bases left in between. The CDR3 contains 14 residues. Germline V gene sequence: CDR1 MDHEN, CDR2 SYDVKM. The CDR3 loop is CASSRTDRGGEQYF. CDR3 DNA: TGTGCCAGCAGCCGGACCGATCGGGGTGGCGAGCAGTACTTC.

V and J are TRBV4-3 and TRBJ2-1; 7 bases are shared with TRBD2. The germline V gene encodes CDR1 LGHNA and CDR2 YSLEER. V lost 0 bases and J lost 9; bases outside the gene matches: 8. The CDR3 has 15 residues. The CDR3 region is CASSQDATGGVEQFF. The CDR3 nucleotides are TGCGCCAGCAGCCAAGATGCGACGGGAGGTGTTGAGCAGTTCTTC.

This clone was seen a few times. This chain links TRBV19 with TRBJ2-2; TRBD2 aligns across 9 bases. Germline V gene lookup returns CDR1 LNHDA and CDR2 SQIVND (reference sequence). J gave up 4 bases and V 5 bases, and 8 bases lay outside the gene matches. This CDR3 has 16 residues. CDR3 sequence reads: CASSPIAGAGTGELFF. In DNA form, the CDR3 reads TGTGCCAGTAGTCCCATAGCGGGAGCGGGCACCGGGGAGCTGTTTTTT.

The rearrangement links TRBV14 to TRBJ1-1, with D maybe TRBD1 (6 bases). Trimming removed 1 base at V and 7 bases at J, with 10 bases between. Germline lookup yields CDR1 SGHDN and CDR2 FVKESK. The CDR3 covers 13 residues. DNA for the CDR3: TGTGCCAGCAGCCAAGGGGGGGGCGTTGAAGCTTTCTTT. This codes for CASSQGGGVEAFF.

V usage is TRBV6-2 or TRBV6-3 and J usage is TRBJ1-5; 7 nucleotides match TRBD1. Germline V gene data show CDR1 as MNHEY and CDR2 as SVGEGT. V lost 2 bases to trimming and J lost 2 bases; unmatched junction nucleotides: 3. The CDR3 loop spans 15 amino acids. CDR3 protein: CASSYLQGGNQPQHF. The CDR3 coding sequence is TGTGCCAGCAGTTACCTCCAGGGGGGCAATCAGCCCCAGCATTTT.

The rearrangement links TRBV7-9 to TRBJ2-2, with TRBD1 matching 9 bases. The CDR3 totals 15 residues. The V gene end was trimmed by 5 bases and the J gene end by 4 bases; junction bases not matched to a gene: 5. Germline V gene sequence: CDR1 SEHNR, CDR2 FQNEAQ (reference sequence). The CDR3 coding sequence is TGTGCCAGCAGCCGGACAGGGGCGGTCACCGGGGAGCTGTTTTTT. This gives the protein CASSRTGAVTGELFF.

This rearrangement joins TRBV28 to TRBJ2-7; 8 bases line up with TRBD1. The CDR3 is made up of 14 amino acids. Germline CDR1 and CDR2: MDHEN and SYDVKM. Trimming took 3 bases from V and 7 from J; bases not matched to a gene: 8. CDR3 sequence: CASSLATGVQEQYF. CDR3 nucleotides: TGTGCCAGCAGTTTGGCGACAGGGGTTCAGGAGCAGTACTTC.

This clone was detected a few times. CDR3 sequence (DNA): TGTGCCAGCAGCTCCCGGGACAGGGGGTACAAGCAGTACTTC. Encoded protein: CASSSRDRGYKQYF. The rearrangement uses TRBV5-5 and TRBJ2-7, with 11 bases lining up with TRBD1. CDR1 and CDR2 (germline): SGHKS, YYEKEE (reference sequence). J was trimmed by 8 bases and V by 3 bases; bases with no gene match: 7. This CDR3 spans 14 amino acids. Full variable domain (rest looked up from reference TRBV5-5 and TRBJ2-7): DAGVTQSPTHLIKTRGQQVTLRCSPISGHKSVSWYQQVLGQGPQFIFQYYEKEERGRGNFPDRFSARQFPNYSSELNVNALLLGDSALYLCASSSRDRGYKQYFGPGTRLTVT.

This clone was picked up a small number of times. CDR3: CASTPTRGEKLFF. The CDR3 DNA follows: TGCGCCAGCACCCCCACGCGGGGAGAAAAACTGTTTTTT. The chain has TRBV5-1 and TRBJ1-4, with D unresolved. CDR1 and CDR2 (germline): SGHRS, YFSETQ. The CDR3 spans 13 residues. Trimming took off 6 bases at V and 8 bases at J, with 14 bases between the two ends.

CDR3 loop: CASSSPSGASGRSYEQYF. In DNA form, the CDR3 reads TGTGCCAGTAGTAGCCCATCCGGGGCGAGCGGGAGGTCCTACGAGCAGTACTTC. The chain combines TRBV19 with TRBJ2-7; 9 nucleotides match TRBD2. V trimming: 4 bases; J trimming: 1 base; junction bases outside the gene matches: 14. This CDR3 region has 18 residues. In germline, CDR1 is LNHDA, CDR2 SQIVND (reference sequence).

The V and J genes are TRBV2 and TRBJ2-2; D remains unclear. The CDR3 is made up of 13 amino acids. Trimming removed 4 bases from V and 3 bases from J, with 6 bases in between. Germline assignment: CDR1 SNHLY and CDR2 FYNNEI. CDR3 amino acids: CASSVADTGELFF. The DNA of the CDR3 is TGTGCCAGCAGTGTCGCGGACACCGGGGAGCTGTTTTTT.

The chain is built from TRBV5-6 and TRBJ2-5; 8 bases agree with TRBD1. CDR1 SGHDT and CDR2 YYEEEE come from the germline V gene. V dropped 1 base and J dropped 5; count of bases not matched to a gene: 13. The CDR3 is 17 amino acids. The CDR3 DNA reads TGTGCCAGCAGCTTGTGGGGTCACGGACAGGGAGTGGAGACCCAGTACTTC. It specifies CASSLWGHGQGVETQYF.

This clone was observed a single time. The chain employs TRBV27 and TRBJ2-4; 14 bases agree with TRBD2. CDR3 length equals 18 residues. The V gene end was trimmed by 6 bases and the J gene end by 0 bases; junction bases not matched to a gene: 7. Per germline, CDR1 MNHEY and CDR2 SMNVEV (reference sequence). The CDR3, as DNA: TGTGCCAGCAGCTCCGGGACTAGCGGGAGATCAGCCAAAAACATTCAGTACTTC. It codes for CASSSGTSGRSAKNIQYF.

The chain recombines TRBV29-1 with TRBJ2-1; D perhaps matches TRBD2 (6 bases). Per germline, CDR1 SQVTM and CDR2 ANQGSEA. Between the trimmed V and J ends, which lost 7 bases and 4 bases, there was a span of 14 bases. This CDR3 contains 13 residues. The CDR3 DNA sequence: TGCAGCGCTGGGGGAGGATATTACAATGAGCAGTTCTTC. Its protein product is CSAGGGYYNEQFF.

This clone came up once. The genes are TRBV28 and TRBJ1-1; TRBD1 is a possible D gene (6 bases). V lost 1 base, J lost 3 bases, and 15 bases lay in between. In germline, CDR1 is MDHEN, CDR2 SYDVKM. The CDR3 is 16 amino acids. CDR3: CASSLYPGAADTEAFF. CDR3 nucleotide sequence: TGTGCCAGCAGTTTATATCCAGGGGCGGCGGACACTGAAGCTTTCTTT.

V is TRBV5-1 and J is TRBJ2-1; 10 bases align to TRBD2. V trimming: 4 bases; J trimming: 5 bases; junction bases outside the gene matches: 3. The CDR3 consists of 14 residues. CDR1 is SGHRS, CDR2 YFSETQ, per germline. CDR3 in amino acids: CASSLGLADNEQFF. CDR3 DNA: TGCGCCAGCAGCCTCGGACTAGCGGACAATGAGCAGTTCTTC. The full variable domain, in which reference TRBV5-1 and TRBJ2-1 provide the parts outside the CDR3, is KAGVTQTPRYLIKTRGQQVTLSCSPISGHRSVSWYQQTPGQGLQFLFEYFSETQRNKGNFPGRFSGRQFSNSRSEMNVSTLELGDSALYLCASSLGLADNEQFFGPGTRLTVL.

This chain links TRBV3-1 (or the pseudogene TRBV3-2) with TRBJ1-2; 7 bases map to TRBD1. The CDR3 spans 16 residues. Trimming at V came to 0 bases and at J to 7 bases, leaving 11 bases not matched to a gene. Germline values: CDR1 LGHDT, CDR2 YNNKEL (reference sequence). In DNA form, the CDR3 reads TGTGCCAGCAGCCAAGATCAGGGGGTCGGTCCTGGTGGCTACACCTTC. Translating gives CASSQDQGVGPGGYTF.

V is TRBV27 and J is TRBJ2-5, with D possibly TRBD2 on 5 matching bases. Germline CDR1 reads MNHEY; CDR2 reads SMNVEV (reference sequence). CDR3 length: 13 amino acids. V was trimmed by 5 bases and J by 5 bases, leaving 12 bases between them. CDR3 sequence reads: CASSKEVWETQYF. The DNA for the CDR3 is TGTGCCAGCAGTAAGGAGGTATGGGAGACCCAGTACTTC.

The V gene is TRBV6-2 or TRBV6-3, the J gene TRBJ2-1; 10 positions agree with TRBD2. Losses at the gene ends were 1 base for V and 7 bases for J; bases not matched to a gene: 7. Germline V gene sequence: CDR1 MNHEY, CDR2 SVGEGT. The CDR3 consists of 16 residues. CDR3 loop: CASSYLRPSGGNEQFF. The CDR3 DNA is TGTGCCAGCAGTTACTTACGGCCTAGCGGGGGTAATGAGCAGTTCTTC.

The rearrangement joins TRBV28 to TRBJ2-5, with 7 bases aligning to TRBD2. The CDR3 is 13 amino acids. J was trimmed by 5 bases and V by 4 bases; bases with no gene match: 4. Per the germline V gene, CDR1 is MDHEN and CDR2 is SYDVKM. The CDR3 sequence: CASSWGGRETQYF. In DNA form, the CDR3 reads TGTGCCAGCAGTTGGGGGGGTCGGGAGACCCAGTACTTC. The full variable domain, with the rest looked up from reference TRBV28 and TRBJ2-5, is DVKVTQSSRYLVKRTGEKVFLECVQDMDHENMFWYRQDPGLGLRLIYFSYDVKMKEKGDIPEGYSVSREKKERFSLILESASTNQTSMYLCASSWGGRETQYFGPGTRLLVL.

The V call is TRBV7-2, the J call TRBJ1-2, with 7 bases aligning to TRBD1. The junction had 9 bases not matched to a gene; V was cut back by 1 base and J by 10 bases. The germline V gene has CDR1 SGHTA and CDR2 FQGNSA. The CDR3 extends over 14 amino acids. CDR3 region: CASSLDRQGRPYTF. CDR3 bases: TGTGCCAGCAGCTTAGACCGACAGGGACGTCCCTACACCTTC. Full variable domain (remainder filled in from reference TRBV7-2 and TRBJ1-2): GAGVSQSPSNKVTEKGKDVELRCDPISGHTALYWYRQSLGQGLEFLIYFQGNSAPDKSGLPSDRFSAERTGGSVSTLTIQRTQQEDSAVYLCASSLDRQGRPYTFGSGTRLTVV.

V gene TRBV27 combines with J gene TRBJ2-7, with TRBD1 matching 7 bases. The V segment lost 4 bases and the J segment 3 bases; nucleotides outside the gene matches: 9. Germline lookup yields CDR1 MNHEY and CDR2 SMNVEV (reference sequence). The CDR3 is 15 residues long. The CDR3: CASSSPTGSNYEQYF. In DNA, the CDR3 is TGTGCCAGCAGTTCCCCGACAGGGTCGAACTACGAGCAGTACTTC.

This clone was recorded only once. This sequence joins TRBV25-1 and TRBJ1-4; 8 nucleotides match TRBD1. Trimming cost V 4 bases and J 5 bases; bases outside gene matches: 6. Germline V gene sequence: CDR1 MGHDK, CDR2 SYGVNS. CDR3 size: 15 residues. CDR3 region: CASSGDNRGNEKLFF. Here the CDR3 DNA reads TGTGCCAGCAGTGGGGACAACAGGGGGAATGAAAAACTGTTTTTT.

This chain uses TRBV30 with TRBJ1-2; D call uncertain. With 3 bases removed from V and 9 bases from J, the gap between germline ends came to 17 bases. The CDR3 sequence is 13 residues long. The germline gives CDR1 GTSNPN, CDR2 SVGIG (reference sequence). The CDR3 here is CAWSAVSSVRYTF. For the CDR3, the DNA is TGTGCCTGGAGCGCTGTATCTAGTGTGCGCTACACCTTC.

This chain connects TRBV6-7 to TRBJ1-5; maybe TRBD1 (5 bases). TRBV6-7 is an open reading frame, and its role is uncertain. Deletions cut 7 bases from V and 0 bases from J, with 16 bases between. This CDR3 contains 16 residues. CDR3 coding DNA: TGTGCCAGCACCCACGGGGACTCCTGTAGCAATCAGCCCCAGCATTTT. This encodes CASTHGDSCSNQPQHF.

A single count supports this clone. This chain links TRBV11-1 with TRBJ2-3; D is perhaps TRBD1 (5 bases). Germline V gene lookup returns CDR1 SGHAT and CDR2 FQDESV (reference sequence). CDR3 length: 15 amino acids. Deletions cut 5 bases from V and 6 bases from J, with 18 bases between. In DNA form, the CDR3 reads TGTGCCAGCAGCCCCGAAGACAGCAATGGGGATACGCAGTATTTT. Amino acid sequence: CASSPEDSNGDTQYF.

The J gene is TRBJ2-2, the V gene TRBV28, with 7 bases identical to TRBD1. Germline CDR1 reads MDHEN; CDR2 reads SYDVKM. The junction had 8 bases not matched to a gene; V was cut back by 6 bases and J by 1 base. The CDR3 is 16 residues long. The DNA of the CDR3 is TGTGCCAGCAGCCTGTATAGGACAGGGAACACCGGGGAGCTGTTTTTT. Its translation: CASSLYRTGNTGELFF.

V gene TRBV2 combines with J gene TRBJ2-4, with 8 bases aligning to TRBD2. This CDR3 contains 16 residues. Trimming took 4 bases from V and 7 from J; bases not matched to a gene: 12. Per the germline V gene, CDR1 is SNHLY and CDR2 is FYNNEI. The CDR3: CASSGRLAFITNIQYF. The CDR3 DNA sequence: TGTGCCAGCAGTGGCCGACTAGCGTTCATCACGAACATTCAGTACTTC.

By sample fraction, this clone is medium-sized. J is TRBJ2-7 and V is TRBV11-1; D remains unclear. Germline values: CDR1 SGHAT, CDR2 FQDESV (reference sequence). The CDR3 extends over 14 amino acids. V lost 5 bases, J lost 5 bases, and 16 bases lay in between. The DNA for the CDR3 is TGTGCCAGCAGCCCATCCTCACGAACGGACGAGCAGTACTTC. This sequence encodes CASSPSSRTDEQYF. Drawing the rest from reference TRBV11-1 and TRBJ2-7, the complete variable domain is EAEVAQSPRYKITEKSQAVAFWCDPISGHATLYWYRQILGQGPELLVQFQDESVVDDSQLPKDRFSAERLKGVDSTLKIQPAELGDSAMYLCASSPSSRTDEQYFGPGTRLTVT.

This chain connects TRBV30 to TRBJ1-1; 7 bases agree with TRBD1. After removal of 2 bases from V and 7 bases from J, the junction contained 7 bases not matched to a gene. The CDR3 consists of 13 residues. Germline CDR1 and CDR2: GTSNPN and SVGIG (reference sequence). The CDR3 sequence: CAWSPQGESEAFF. The DNA for the CDR3 is TGTGCCTGGAGTCCTCAGGGGGAGAGTGAAGCTTTCTTT.